These 15 T cell receptor beta chains were sequenced from one sample in a study of glioma-infiltrating T cells after dendritic cell vaccination. Stated time point: after dendritic cell vaccination, including at tumor progression/relapse. Data came from immunoSEQ multiplex PCR; TCRdb stores just in-frame clones and leaves some out. The profile shows more than 75,000 clones, around 83% of them singletons. This specimen consisted of blood, obtained after dendritic cell vaccination. These receptors came from a human donor with glioblastoma.

The chain carries TRBV2 and TRBJ1-1, with D possibly TRBD1 on 6 matching bases. The germline V gene encodes CDR1 SNHLY and CDR2 FYNNEI. The CDR3 has 16 residues. Trimming left V 7 bases short and J 1 base short, with 19 bases between. The CDR3 coding sequence is TGTGCCAGCACCCTAAAGGGGGGGGCGCGGAACACTGAAGCTTTCTTT. Amino acids: CASTLKGGARNTEAFF.

The V gene is TRBV4-3, the J gene TRBJ2-1, with 9 bases lining up with TRBD2. After removal of 2 bases from V and 10 bases from J, the junction contained 6 bases not matched to a gene. Per the germline V gene, CDR1 is LGHNA and CDR2 is YSLEER. The CDR3 totals 14 residues. CDR3 sequence reads: CASSQTPTSGEQFF. Written as DNA, the CDR3 is TGCGCCAGCAGCCAAACTCCAACTAGCGGGGAGCAGTTCTTC.

This clone was observed a handful of times. The chain has TRBV5-1 and TRBJ1-1; D is perhaps TRBD1 (5 bases). The CDR3 runs 13 residues. Germline V gene lookup returns CDR1 SGHRS and CDR2 YFSETQ. Trimming pared 2 bases from V and 1 base from J, leaving 6 bases between. DNA for the CDR3: TGCGCCAGCAGCTTAGGGGAGAACACTGAAGCTTTCTTT. This sequence encodes CASSLGENTEAFF.

This clone is a singleton in its sample. The chain uses TRBV5-1 and TRBJ1-1; TRBD1 agrees at 8 bases. CDR3 length: 17 residues. Per germline, CDR1 SGHRS and CDR2 YFSETQ. V lost 4 bases to trimming and J lost 5 bases; unmatched junction nucleotides: 16. The CDR3 loop reads CASSRWAQGQGRTEAFF. The CDR3 DNA is TGCGCCAGCAGCCGATGGGCCCAAGGACAGGGCAGAACTGAAGCTTTCTTT. The variable domain in full, with the rest retrieved from reference TRBV5-1 and TRBJ1-1, is KAGVTQTPRYLIKTRGQQVTLSCSPISGHRSVSWYQQTPGQGLQFLFEYFSETQRNKGNFPGRFSGRQFSNSRSEMNVSTLELGDSALYLCASSRWAQGQGRTEAFFGQGTRLTVV.

This sequence joins TRBV6-1 and TRBJ2-3; tentative D call: TRBD1 (6 bases). V was shortened by 6 bases and J by 2 bases, with 12 bases between the two germline ends. This CDR3 is built from 14 residues. Germline loops: CDR1 MNHNS, CDR2 SASEGT. In DNA, the CDR3 is TGTGCCAGCAGGCTGGGGGCAGACACAGATACGCAGTATTTT. Protein sequence: CASRLGADTDTQYF.

The V and J genes are TRBV6-5 and TRBJ2-7; tentatively, D is TRBD2 (5 bases). Deletions cut 0 bases from V and 6 bases from J, with 18 bases between. Germline-derived CDR1 and CDR2 are MNHEY and SVGAGI. The CDR3 length is 16 residues. CDR3 nucleotides: TGTGCCAGCAGTTACTCGAAGTATCCCCGCCGGGGCGAGCAGTACTTC. Residues: CASSYSKYPRRGEQYF.

The chain recombines TRBV14 with TRBJ2-7, with D possibly TRBD1 on 5 matching bases. This CDR3 spans 15 amino acids. The germline V gene encodes CDR1 SGHDN and CDR2 FVKESK. The V end lost 3 bases, the J end lost 6 bases, and 18 bases lay between the germline ends. In DNA form, the CDR3 reads TGTGCCAGCAGCCACCTACTAAGACAGACGGGCGAGCAGTACTTC. Translating it yields CASSHLLRQTGEQYF.

The J gene is TRBJ2-2, the V gene TRBV5-1, with D perhaps matching TRBD1 (6 bases). Germline V gene lookup returns CDR1 SGHRS and CDR2 YFSETQ. Trimming stripped 4 bases from V and 5 bases from J, with 18 bases between. CDR3 size: 16 residues. CDR3 DNA: TGCGCCAGCAGCCCTAGACAGGTCCGAGAGACCGGGGAGCTGTTTTTT. The encoded protein is CASSPRQVRETGELFF.

The chain has TRBV7-6 and TRBJ2-5; weak D call: TRBD2 (5 bases). CDR1 is SGHVS and CDR2 is FNYEAQ in the germline V gene. The CDR3 length is 15 residues. V was clipped by 4 bases and J by 3 bases, with 15 bases between them. For the CDR3, the DNA is TGTGCCAGCAGCTCTCGCCCGGACTCGAAAGAGACCCAGTACTTC. It encodes CASSSRPDSKETQYF.

The rearrangement joins TRBV19 to TRBJ2-1; the match to TRBD2 covers 11 bases. V trimming: 4 bases; J trimming: 7 bases; junction bases outside the gene matches: 9. Germline lookup yields CDR1 LNHDA and CDR2 SQIVND (reference sequence). This CDR3 has 16 amino acids. The CDR3 is CASSTLSGGAFNEQFF. CDR3 sequence (DNA): TGTGCCAGTAGTACGCTTAGCGGGGGGGCATTTAATGAGCAGTTCTTC. The variable domain in full, completed from reference TRBV19 and TRBJ2-1, reads DGGITQSPKYLFRKEGQNVTLSCEQNLNHDAMYWYRQDPGQGLRLIYYSQIVNDFQKGDIAEGYSVSREKKESFPLTVTSAQKNPTAFYLCASSTLSGGAFNEQFFGPGTRLTVL.

The chain carries TRBV25-1 and TRBJ1-1; possibly TRBD1 for D (6 bases). The CDR3 runs 13 residues. V was cut by 6 bases and J by 5 bases, with 13 bases left in between. Looked up from germline, CDR1 is MGHDK and CDR2 is SYGVNS. The DNA for the CDR3 is TGTGCCAGCAGACCTCAAGGGGGAACTGAAGCTTTCTTT. Encoded protein: CASRPQGGTEAFF. Variable domain in full (rest from reference TRBV25-1 and TRBJ1-1): EADIYQTPRYLVIGTGKKITLECSQTMGHDKMYWYQQDPGMELHLIHYSYGVNSTEKGDLSSESTVSRIRTEHFPLTLESARPSHTSQYLCASRPQGGTEAFFGQGTRLTVV.

The V call is TRBV7-6, the J call TRBJ2-5; TRBD2 matches at 12 bases. With 6 bases clipped from V and 0 bases from J, the junction kept 8 bases outside the gene matches. This CDR3 region has 17 residues. Germline loops: CDR1 SGHVS, CDR2 FNYEAQ. The CDR3 loop is CASSPTSGGEYQETQYF. The DNA of the CDR3 is TGTGCCAGCAGTCCGACTAGCGGGGGAGAGTACCAAGAGACCCAGTACTTC.

The chain combines TRBV4-1 with TRBJ2-1; 8 bases agree with TRBD2. The germline gives CDR1 MGHRA, CDR2 YSYEKL. This CDR3 contains 16 residues. V was clipped by 6 bases and J by 7 bases; unmatched bases: 14. The DNA for the CDR3 is TGCGCCAGCAGTCAATCTAACGGGGGGGCCTTAAATGAGCAGTTCTTC. This codes for CASSQSNGGALNEQFF.

This sequence joins TRBV10-3 and TRBJ1-2; tentatively, D is TRBD1 (6 bases). The V gene's germline CDR1 is ENHRY and CDR2 SYGVKD. V was cut by 6 bases and J by 0 bases, with 11 bases left in between. This CDR3 spans 14 amino acids. The CDR3 reads CAIRDSSTNYGYTF. For the CDR3, the DNA is TGTGCCATCAGGGACAGTTCTACTAACTATGGCTACACCTTC.

The CDR3 nucleotides are TGTGCCAGCAGCTTAGCGGGTACAGAGAACACTGAAGCTTTCTTT. This translates into CASSLAGTENTEAFF. The chain has TRBV7-6 and TRBJ1-1, with no clear D. The CDR3 loop spans 15 amino acids. CDR1 and CDR2 from the germline V gene are SGHVS and FNYEAQ. V dropped 0 bases and J dropped 1 base, with 9 bases sitting between them.